The TCR beta chain described here comes from a study of post-analysis software for immune sequencing data. Study in general: Included courses were relapsing-remitting and secondary progressive multiple sclerosis; progressive-relapsing multiple sclerosis was also included. Study-level points and caveats: Normalized Chao1 diversity in multiple sclerosis patients fell significantly below that of controls. The study found TRBV5-6, TRBV5-1 and TRBV20-1 among 4 or 5 TRBV segments more frequent in patients than controls. With F measure, samples from one preparation batch clustered together strongly.

Unique molecular identifiers had been added to the TCR beta cDNA libraries. Yield was approximately 500,000 cDNA molecules from about 0.94 to 9.7 million T cells. TCRdb itself ran the PCR reads through MiXCR, one entry per CDR3 protein. Of 740,000 or so distinct CDR3 sequences in the sample, about 53% were seen once. Regarding this clonotype: Its specificity is not known.

Germline V lookup: CDR1 DFQATT, CDR2 SNEGSKA (reference sequence). This CDR3 is built from 14 residues. V dropped 0 bases and J dropped 7 bases, with 15 bases sitting between them. The specimen sequenced was blood. The V and J genes are TRBV20-1 and TRBJ1-1; perhaps TRBD1 as D (6 bases). This clonotype was sampled from a girl aged 10-17 years with multiple sclerosis. The CDR3 DNA sequence: TGCAGTGCTAGAGATGGGGGTCAGGGGAATGAAGCTTTCTTT. Protein sequence: CSARDGGQGNEAFF.